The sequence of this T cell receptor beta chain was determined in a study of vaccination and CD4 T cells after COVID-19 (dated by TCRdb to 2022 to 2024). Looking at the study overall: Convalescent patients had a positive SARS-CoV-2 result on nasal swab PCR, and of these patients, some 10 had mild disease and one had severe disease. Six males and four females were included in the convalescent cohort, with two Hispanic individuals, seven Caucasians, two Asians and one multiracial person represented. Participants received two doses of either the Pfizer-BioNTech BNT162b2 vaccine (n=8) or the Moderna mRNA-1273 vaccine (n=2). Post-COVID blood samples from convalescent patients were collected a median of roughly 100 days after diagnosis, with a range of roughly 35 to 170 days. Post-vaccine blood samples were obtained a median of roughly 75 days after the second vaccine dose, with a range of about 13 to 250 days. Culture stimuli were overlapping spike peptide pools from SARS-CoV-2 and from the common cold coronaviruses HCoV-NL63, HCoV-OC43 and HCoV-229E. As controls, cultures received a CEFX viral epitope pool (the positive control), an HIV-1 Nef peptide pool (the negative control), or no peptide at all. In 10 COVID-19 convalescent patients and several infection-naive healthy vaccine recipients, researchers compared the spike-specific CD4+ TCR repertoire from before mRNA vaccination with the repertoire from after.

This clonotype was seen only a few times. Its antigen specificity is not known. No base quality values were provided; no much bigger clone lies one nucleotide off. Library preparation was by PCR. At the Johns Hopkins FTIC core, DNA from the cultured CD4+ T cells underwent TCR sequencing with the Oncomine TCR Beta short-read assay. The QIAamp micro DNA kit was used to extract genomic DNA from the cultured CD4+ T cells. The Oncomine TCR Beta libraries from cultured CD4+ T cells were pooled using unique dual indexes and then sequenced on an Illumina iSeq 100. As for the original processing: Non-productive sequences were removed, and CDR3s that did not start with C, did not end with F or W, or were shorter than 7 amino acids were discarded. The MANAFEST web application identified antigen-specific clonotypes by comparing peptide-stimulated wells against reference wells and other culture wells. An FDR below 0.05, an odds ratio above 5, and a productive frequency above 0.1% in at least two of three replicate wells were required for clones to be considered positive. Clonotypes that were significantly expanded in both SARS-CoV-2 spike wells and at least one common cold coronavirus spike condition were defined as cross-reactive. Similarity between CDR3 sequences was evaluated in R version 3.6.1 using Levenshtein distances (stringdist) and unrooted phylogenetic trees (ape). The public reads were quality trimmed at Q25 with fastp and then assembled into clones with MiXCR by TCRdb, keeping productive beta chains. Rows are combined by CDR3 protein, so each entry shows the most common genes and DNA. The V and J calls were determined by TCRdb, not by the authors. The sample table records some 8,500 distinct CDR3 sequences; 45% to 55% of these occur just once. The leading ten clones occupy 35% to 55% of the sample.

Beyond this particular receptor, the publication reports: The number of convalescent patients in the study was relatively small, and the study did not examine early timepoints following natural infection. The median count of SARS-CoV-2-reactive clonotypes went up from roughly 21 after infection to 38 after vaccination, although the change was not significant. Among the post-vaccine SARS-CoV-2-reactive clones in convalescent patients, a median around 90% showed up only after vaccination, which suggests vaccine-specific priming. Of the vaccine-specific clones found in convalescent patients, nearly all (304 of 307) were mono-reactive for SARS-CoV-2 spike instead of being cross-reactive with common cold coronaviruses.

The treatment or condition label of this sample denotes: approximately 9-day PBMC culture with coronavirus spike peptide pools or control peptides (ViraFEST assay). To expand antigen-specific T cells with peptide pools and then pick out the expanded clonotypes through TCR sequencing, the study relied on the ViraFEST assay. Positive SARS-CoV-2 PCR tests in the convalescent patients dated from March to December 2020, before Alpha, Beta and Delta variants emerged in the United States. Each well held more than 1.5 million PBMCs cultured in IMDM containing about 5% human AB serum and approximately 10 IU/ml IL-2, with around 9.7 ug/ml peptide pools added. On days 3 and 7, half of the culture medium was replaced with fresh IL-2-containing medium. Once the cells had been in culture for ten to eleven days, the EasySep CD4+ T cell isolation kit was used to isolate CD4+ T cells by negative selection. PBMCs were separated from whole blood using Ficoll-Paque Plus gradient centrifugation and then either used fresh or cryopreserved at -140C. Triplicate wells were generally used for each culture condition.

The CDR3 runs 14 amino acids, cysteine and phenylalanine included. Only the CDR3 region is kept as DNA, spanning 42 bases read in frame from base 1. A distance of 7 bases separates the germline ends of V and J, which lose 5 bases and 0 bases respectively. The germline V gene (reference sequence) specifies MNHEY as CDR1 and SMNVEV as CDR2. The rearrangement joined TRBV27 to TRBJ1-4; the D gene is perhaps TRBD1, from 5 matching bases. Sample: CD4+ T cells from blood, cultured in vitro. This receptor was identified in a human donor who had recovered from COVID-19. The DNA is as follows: TGTGCCAGCAGTGGACATACAACTAATGAAAAACTGTTTTTT. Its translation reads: CASSGHTTNEKLFF.